These T cell receptor beta chains were read from a single sample in a study of cytomegalovirus exposure and HLA in healthy donors. TCRdb's table, derived via immunoSEQ multiplex PCR, lists solely in-frame clones and lacks some. Among a few hundred thousand clones, around 83% were seen once, and the ten largest hold roughly 1.3%. The sample consisted of PBMCs. The receptors here all came from a girl between 10 and 17 years old in good health and CMV-seronegative. The CDR3 runs from the conserved cysteine through the conserved F or W. The D gene is left open where the match is weak. Clone sizes are given selectively: once, few, many, or a class where the clone is expanded.

d_gene: .
j_gene: TRBJ1-5
v_gene: TRBV30
abundance: .
CDR3nt: TGTGCCTGGAGGCCCGGGGAGTATAGCAATCAGCCCCAGCATTTT
CDR3aa: CAWRPGEYSNQPQHF

d_gene: TRBD1
j_gene: TRBJ1-2
v_gene: TRBV9
abundance: few
CDR3nt: TGTGCCAGCAGCCCCCGGACAGGGTCATATGGCTACACCTTC
CDR3aa: CASSPRTGSYGYTF

d_gene: .
j_gene: TRBJ2-6
v_gene: TRBV4-1
abundance: .
CDR3nt: TGCGCCAGCAGCCAAGGTAGTCCATCTGGGGCCAACGTCCTGACTTTC
CDR3aa: CASSQGSPSGANVLTF

d_gene: TRBD1
j_gene: TRBJ1-3
v_gene: TRBV7-9
abundance: .
CDR3nt: TGTGCCAGCAGCCGGACAGGGGCTGGAAACACCATATATTTT
CDR3aa: CASSRTGAGNTIYF

d_gene: .
j_gene: TRBJ1-3
v_gene: TRBV4-2
abundance: .
CDR3nt: TGTGCCAGCAGCCAAGAAAGTGGGGGGACTGGAAACACCATATATTTT
CDR3aa: CASSQESGGTGNTIYF

d_gene: .
j_gene: TRBJ1-4
v_gene: TRBV5-4
abundance: .
CDR3nt: TGTGCCAGCAGCTCTCGGACAGAACAAGAAAAACTGTTTTTT
CDR3aa: CASSSRTEQEKLFF

d_gene: TRBD1
j_gene: TRBJ1-5
v_gene: TRBV27
abundance: .
CDR3nt: TGTGCCAGCAGTTTCGGGACAGGGAGAAATCAGCCCCAGCATTTT
CDR3aa: CASSFGTGRNQPQHF

d_gene: .
j_gene: TRBJ1-2
v_gene: TRBV5-4
abundance: few
CDR3nt: TGTGCCAGCAGCTTACAGGACATTTCTCTTGGCTACACCTTC
CDR3aa: CASSLQDISLGYTF

d_gene: .
j_gene: TRBJ1-1
v_gene: TRBV28
abundance: few
CDR3nt: TGTGCCAGCACCGCGTTCACTGAAGCTTTCTTT
CDR3aa: CASTAFTEAFF

d_gene: .
j_gene: TRBJ1-2
v_gene: TRBV2
abundance: .
CDR3nt: TGTGCCAGCAGTGAAGTCCCCGGGACACATGGCTACACCTTC
CDR3aa: CASSEVPGTHGYTF

d_gene: .
j_gene: TRBJ2-1
v_gene: TRBV6-5
abundance: .
CDR3nt: TGTGCCAGCAGTTGGACAGCCTACAATGAGCAGTTCTTC
CDR3aa: CASSWTAYNEQFF

d_gene: .
j_gene: TRBJ2-5
v_gene: TRBV12-1
abundance: .
CDR3nt: TGTGCCAGCCGGCCACCCTTTACGGGAGGCGGAGAGACCCAGTACTTC
CDR3aa: CASRPPFTGGGETQYF

d_gene: TRBD1
j_gene: TRBJ1-1
v_gene: TRBV5-1
abundance: .
CDR3nt: TGCGCCAGCAGCTTGGCGACAGGGGGAAGGTTAACTGAAGCTTTCTTT
CDR3aa: CASSLATGGRLTEAFF

d_gene: TRBD1
j_gene: TRBJ1-4
v_gene: TRBV4-2
abundance: few
CDR3nt: TGTGCCAGCAGCCAGACAGACAGGGCGACCCAGTATGGGCTGTTTTTT
CDR3aa: CASSQTDRATQYGLFF